Sequencing of this TCR beta chain was carried out in a study of cytomegalovirus exposure and HLA in healthy donors. The study, taken as a whole, reports: Previously analyzed data showed that most TCR beta V segments were productive at a frequency of about 90% or about 30%. Later on, a genetic analysis was performed. It linked a missense variant in DCLRE1C with V- and J-gene trimming of TCR beta. It was reported that the classifier diagnosed cytomegalovirus status with high specificity and sensitivity in both the original and validation cohorts.

Everyone who donated was a healthy bone marrow donor. Primers: 60 Vbeta forward and 13 Jbeta reverse. Data came from immunoSEQ multiplex PCR; TCRdb stores just in-frame clones and leaves some out. The data contain roughly 260,000 clones, just under 85% of them singletons. In regard to this clone: What it binds is not known.

The CDR3 has 14 amino acids. Trimming pared 0 bases from V and 3 bases from J, leaving 11 bases between. Germline CDR1 is GTSNPN and CDR2 is SVGIG (reference sequence). This chain links TRBV30 with TRBJ1-2, with a possible D match to TRBD1 (5 bases). The sequence derives from a woman between 40 and 55 years old in good health and CMV-seropositive. The sample comprised PBMCs. In DNA, the CDR3 is TGTGCCTGGAGTGTATGGGTAGGGGACTATGGCTACACCTTC. The encoded protein is CAWSVWVGDYGYTF. The full variable domain, with the rest looked up from reference TRBV30 and TRBJ1-2, is SQTIHQWPATLVQPVGSPLSLECTVEGTSNPNLYWYRQAAGRGLQLLFYSVGIGQISSEVPQNLSASRPQDRQFILSSKKLLLSDSGFYLCAWSVWVGDYGYTFGSGTRLTVV.